The 6 T cell receptor beta chains below all came from one sample that was sequenced in a study of T cell repertoires in cytomegalovirus infection. TCRdb passed the reads through MiXCR, listing each CDR3 protein once. The table lists about 200,000 distinct CDR3 sequences, about a tenth of them singletons, with about 4.2% in the top ten. Sequencing was performed on PBMCs. The receptors here all came from a human donor in good health (CMV status not recorded). Some clones in this sample may be carry-over from other donors' samples.

This clonotype has a count of ten or more. V gene TRBV2 combines with J gene TRBJ1-5, with 10 bases matching TRBD1. V dropped 5 bases and J dropped 7; count of bases not matched to a gene: 11. Germline CDR1 is SNHLY and CDR2 is FYNNEI. There are 16 residues in the CDR3. The CDR3, as DNA: TGTGCCAGCAGTACCGACAGGGGGCGATATGGGCAGCCCCAGCATTTT. As protein: CASSTDRGRYGQPQHF.

This clonotype appeared many times. The V gene is TRBV28, the J gene TRBJ2-2, with TRBD2 matching 7 bases. Germline CDR1 is MDHEN and CDR2 is SYDVKM. The CDR3 consists of 14 residues. V trimming: 2 bases; J trimming: 6 bases; junction bases outside the gene matches: 3. For the CDR3, the DNA is TGTGCCAGCAGTTTAGCGGGAGAACCCGGGGAGCTGTTTTTT. It encodes CASSLAGEPGELFF.

The rearrangement joins TRBV6-5 to TRBJ2-5; 7 bases align to TRBD1. Trimming took 5 bases from V and 3 from J; bases not matched to a gene: 3. The germline V gene has CDR1 MNHEY and CDR2 SVGAGI. This CDR3 is built from 13 residues. CDR3 residues: CASSIGTEETQYF. For the CDR3, the DNA is TGTGCCAGCAGTATCGGGACAGAAGAGACCCAGTACTTC.

This clonotype was seen many times. At one boundary the junction diverges from the germline segment, which might be a read error. The V and J genes are TRBV27 and TRBJ2-2; 7 bases map to TRBD2. Germline V gives CDR1 MNHEY, CDR2 SMNVEV (reference sequence). The CDR3 has 14 residues. CDR3 protein: CASSGSGNPGELFF. CDR3 coding DNA: TGTGCCAGCAGTGGAAGCGGGAACCCCGGGGAGCTGTTTTTT.

The chain is built from TRBV20-1 and TRBJ2-4; D ambiguous. Per germline, CDR1 DFQATT and CDR2 SNEGSKA (reference sequence). The CDR3 runs 15 residues. V dropped 1 base and J dropped 0 bases, with 10 bases sitting between them. The CDR3 here is CSARAPDLAKNIQYF. The DNA for the CDR3 is TGCAGTGCTAGAGCACCAGACTTAGCCAAAAACATTCAGTACTTC.

Many counts were recorded for this clonotype. The V call is TRBV12-3 or TRBV12-4, the J call TRBJ1-6; no clear D. CDR3 length equals 14 residues. The V and J ends lost 7 bases and 4 bases respectively, with 11 bases between them. DNA of the CDR3: TGTGCCAGCAAGGGAGACAATTATAATTCACCCCTCCACTTT. This translates into CASKGDNYNSPLHF.